This T cell receptor beta chain was retrieved from a study of CD8 T cells in ankylosing spondylitis. Overall study findings and caveats: CD8+ disease-linked clones were present at relatively low frequencies in blood. Seemingly distinctive of ankylosing spondylitis blood was a TCR beta motif formed by eight highly homologous variants. In synovial fluid and blood from reactive arthritis, some motif variants were previously reported. Enrichment of disease-linked clones was reportedly significant in matched ankylosing spondylitis synovial fluid.

As the method for making TCR beta libraries, quantitative 5'-RACE with molecular barcodes was used. Each CDR3 protein gets one entry after TCRdb re-called the 5' RACE reads with MiXCR. The sample carries around 770,000 distinct CDR3 sequences, about 12% recorded once. This clonotype was picked up a small number of times. What it binds is unknown. Trimming took off 0 bases at V and 3 bases at J, with 10 bases between the two ends. The CDR3 has 16 amino acids. Germline-derived CDR1 and CDR2 are SGHRS and YFSETQ. The source of this sequence is a male donor with ankylosing spondylitis. J is TRBJ2-6 and V is TRBV5-1; TRBD1 is a possible D gene (6 bases). The sequenced material came from blood, either unsorted or a sorted T cell fraction (not recorded which). The CDR3 spells CASSLETGFGANVLTF. CDR3 nucleotide sequence: TGCGCCAGCAGCTTGGAAACAGGGTTTGGGGCCAACGTCCTGACTTTC. Full variable domain (remainder filled in from reference TRBV5-1 and TRBJ2-6): KAGVTQTPRYLIKTRGQQVTLSCSPISGHRSVSWYQQTPGQGLQFLFEYFSETQRNKGNFPGRFSGRQFSNSRSEMNVSTLELGDSALYLCASSLETGFGANVLTFGAGSRLTVL.